Relative to its sample, the clone carrying this T cell receptor beta chain is medium-sized. This beta chain appears as a stray read in a library generated for alpha chains; its size is not informative. The junction had 11 bases not matched to a gene; V was cut back by 5 bases and J by 5 bases. The CDR3 has 14 amino acids. From germline, CDR1 is DFQATT and CDR2 SNEGSKA (reference sequence). The time point is: sample taken at primary tumor resection. Sequencing of whole RNA from tumor, nontumor lung or frozen PBMC involved no sorting. The record originates from a study of spatial heterogeneity in lung cancer. Study-level information: There were, on average, more than 8.5 raw-read appearances for each unique TCR and UMI combination.

Each molecule of TCR cDNA was tagged with one unique molecular identifier. TCRdb re-derived calls from the 5' RACE reads in MiXCR, one entry per CDR3 protein. The sample carries about 5,700 distinct CDR3 sequences, under 15% recorded once. The chain is built from TRBV20-1 and TRBJ2-7, with TRBD2 matching over 8 bases. The sample consisted of lung tissue, taken at surgery. The sequence derives from a human donor with early-stage non-small cell lung cancer. The CDR3 coding sequence is TGCAGTGCTTCCCAAAGCGGGAGTAACGACGAGCAGTACTTC. Amino acid sequence: CSASQSGSNDEQYF.